The clone carrying this T cell receptor (beta chain) was found once. These data are taken from a study of blood T cell repertoires in COVID-19. Overall study: The United States, Italy and Spain were the sources of the acute and convalescent COVID-19 samples. T cells, B-cell-depleted T cells, or PBMCs provided the cDNA or gDNA that served as material.

CDR1 is MDHEN and CDR2 is SYDVKM in the germline V gene. The CDR3 spans 14 residues. Trimming shortened V by 5 bases and J by 6 bases, and 14 bases separated the two germline ends. Per the original data handling: Nucleated cell number was recorded as an estimate derived from reference gene primer amplification. Clones were sequenced by immunoSEQ multiplex PCR, and TCRdb holds only the in-frame ones, with some missing. The DNA was the basis for D and trimming; V, J and clone size are from that table. Here the sample spans 100,000 or so clones, roughly 91% being singletons. The receptor was isolated from a human donor with acute or convalescent COVID-19. The donor label of this sample is uncertain. Sequencing was done on a sample of peripheral blood. The chain combines TRBV28 with TRBJ1-5; tentatively, D is TRBD1 (6 bases). CDR3 region: CASSRGGSGQPQHF. The CDR3 region has the DNA TGTGCCAGCAGTCGCGGGGGCTCGGGTCAGCCCCAGCATTTT.